This T cell receptor beta chain stems from a study of shared T cell receptors in the human thymus (dated by TCRdb to the early 2020s). About the investigation overall: The study investigated the way shared, self-reactive T-cell receptor alpha chains are produced in the human thymus.

Compared with germline, V lacks 4 bases and J lacks 5 bases; bases without a gene match: 8. Taken from the germline V gene, the CDR1 and CDR2 loops are SGHDT and YYEEEE. The CDR3 has 14 amino acids, counting the end cysteine and phenylalanine. Solely the CDR3 DNA is kept, with 42 bases framed from the first base. A word on this clone: The antigen it binds to is not known. The input lacks base qualities; no much larger clone sits a single base away.

Preparation of the library involved the immunoSEQ multiplex PCR assay. TCRdb holds this immuneACCESS table with in-frame rearrangements only. Some clones are missing; in checked studies, unresolved V genes explain under half, and the rest has no known cause. This sample lists about 730,000 clones; roughly 88% were detected once. Over 0.008% of the sample comes from the top ten. The sample also formed part of further work on human thymus T cells. Per the second study: Donors were immunologically healthy infants undergoing open corrective cardiac surgery for congenital heart defects in Finland. The thymus tissue came from surgical resects taken out during corrective cardiac surgery. Usage of V and J gene segments appeared to be biased in both the thymic and the peripheral blood repertoires. According to the related research, thymic TCR repertoires were highly overlapping among unrelated individuals. TCR alpha and beta repertoires from about 8 infant thymus samples and a few related peripheral blood samples were characterized in the study. The infant donors were about 7 to 250 days old, and the cohort included a handful of males and two females. Thymocytes were freed from the tissue by mechanical means and kept at -70 degrees C as pellets of roughly 9-34 million cells. A QIAsymphony instrument was used to extract genomic DNA from frozen cell pellets. The immunoSEQ multiplex PCR assay was used to amplify the TCRB and TCRAD loci from a standardized quantity of quality-controlled genomic DNA. Amplicons spanned the V(D)J region at a length sufficient to cover the CDR3 and identify V and J genes. The commercial immunoSEQ service was used to sequence amplicons on an Illumina platform. Primer bias and sequencing errors were corrected using previously described methods, and TCRAD and TCRB definitions followed the IMGT database. immunoSEQ Analyzer 3.0 and VDJTools were used for repertoire analysis, which covered basic statistics, V/J segment usage, diversity estimates, rarefaction and pairwise overlap. Diversity was estimated with Chao1, ChaoE, Efron-Thisted, Shannon and inverse Simpson indices, and also on datasets down-sampled to the smallest sample. For repertoire overlap, CDR3 nucleotide sequence, V gene and J gene had to match strictly, and clustering was done by Jaccard-based multidimensional scaling. On average, thymus samples gave 750,000 to 950,000 unique TCRB clonotypes, whereas blood samples gave about 84,000.

The chain is encoded by TRBV5-6 joined to TRBJ1-2; the junction holds 7 bases that match TRBD1. The sequenced material came from thymocytes. This receptor was taken from a girl under three years old with a congenital heart defect. Donor details come from another sample of the same person, matched by shared clones. CDR3 loop: CASSPTTGFYGYTF. The nucleotides are TGTGCCAGCAGCCCAACGACAGGGTTTTATGGCTACACCTTC.